Each of the 4 T cell receptor beta chains below was sequenced from the same sample in a study of OX40 agonist ivuxolimab in advanced cancers. Clones were read by immunoSEQ multiplex PCR, and TCRdb kept only the in-frame ones, dropping some. Among around 77,000 clones listed, 80% to 90% were seen once. The starting material was CD4+ or CD8+ T cells sorted from blood, obtained in a trial of the OX40 agonist ivuxolimab. These receptors were collected from an adult with an advanced solid tumor such as melanoma, head and neck, liver or kidney cancer.

The chain links TRBV19 to TRBJ2-7; D is perhaps TRBD1 (6 bases). From germline, CDR1 is LNHDA and CDR2 SQIVND (reference sequence). This CDR3 is built from 14 residues. V lost 6 bases, J lost 7 bases, and 19 bases lay in between. The CDR3 DNA follows: TGTGCCAGTAGCGATGGACAGTTTATAGGGGAGCAGTACTTC. It is translated as CASSDGQFIGEQYF.

In regard to this clone: The missing conserved phenylalanine or tryptophan at the end of this CDR3 makes a read error likely. The rearrangement joins TRBV5-6 to TRBJ1-1; no reliable D call. Per the germline V gene, CDR1 is SGHDT and CDR2 is YYEEEE. The CDR3 spans 12 residues. V lost 4 bases, J lost 5 bases, and 9 bases lay in between. The CDR3 region has the DNA TGTGCCAGCAGCCGCCGATTGACTGAAGCTTTCCTT. It encodes CASSRRLTEAFL.

V gene TRBV11-1 combines with J gene TRBJ1-6, with unresolved D. The V end was cut by 1 base, the J end by 4 bases, with 5 bases between. Germline V gene lookup returns CDR1 SGHAT and CDR2 FQDESV (reference sequence). This CDR3 has 14 amino acids. In nucleotides, the CDR3 is TGTGCCAGCAGCTTAGGGCCTTATAATTCACCCCTCCACTTT. It translates to CASSLGPYNSPLHF.

A few counts support this clone. The chain is built from TRBV29-1 and TRBJ1-1; 8 bases map to TRBD1. Germline loops: CDR1 SQVTM, CDR2 ANQGSEA. V was pared by 8 bases and J by 1 base, with 3 bases of the junction left unmatched. The length of the CDR3 is 12 residues. The DNA of the CDR3 is TGCAGCTCAGACAGGGGGAACACTGAAGCTTTCTTT. This gives the protein CSSDRGNTEAFF. The full variable domain, in which reference TRBV29-1 and TRBJ1-1 provide the parts outside the CDR3, is SAVISQKPSRDICQRGTSLTIQCQVDSQVTMMFWYRQQPGQSLTLIATANQGSEATYESGFVIDKFPISRPNLTFSTLTVSNMSPEDSSIYLCSSDRGNTEAFFGQGTRLTVV.